These T cell receptor beta chains were read from a single sample in a study of molecular identifiers for immune sequencing clone quantification. TCRdb re-called the PCR reads with MiXCR, one entry per CDR3 protein. This table holds under 650,000 distinct CDR3 sequences, just under 20% found once. The sequencing sample was made of naive CD8+ T cells from blood, with Jurkat cell RNA spiked in. The receptors come from a human donor in good health. Some libraries in this study had Jurkat cell RNA spiked in. Each CDR3 is given with its conserved first and last residue. Each record gives: V gene, CDR3 protein.

v_call: TRBV6-5; cdr3_aa: CASSYNAGRGSNEKLFF
v_call: TRBV2; cdr3_aa: CASSGPTGSHGYTF
v_call: TRBV4-1; cdr3_aa: CASSQDRGTGWNSPLHF
v_call: TRBV5-5; cdr3_aa: CASSLGRYDYEQYF
v_call: TRBV6-5; cdr3_aa: CASGLTRSYEQYF
v_call: TRBV14; cdr3_aa: CASSGLAVANNEQFF
v_call: TRBV12-5; cdr3_aa: CASGLGQGTNQPQHF
v_call: TRBV4-1; cdr3_aa: CASSQALVAGRAYNEQFF
v_call: TRBV9; cdr3_aa: CASSVPQQTSGGGPYNEQFF
v_call: TRBV7-9; cdr3_aa: CASSLIGTGPYEQYF
v_call: TRBV6-4; cdr3_aa: CASSEDVSGKCSYEQYF
v_call: TRBV19; cdr3_aa: CACSIGISYEQYF
v_call: TRBV4-1; cdr3_aa: CASSPLAGGMGTQYF
v_call: TRBV6-5; cdr3_aa: CASSYSGGSRETQYF
v_call: TRBV19; cdr3_aa: CASSIDSADQETQYF
v_call: TRBV4-1; cdr3_aa: CASSPRETDSTDTQYF
v_call: TRBV2; cdr3_aa: CASMRQTATNEKLFF
v_call: TRBV10-2; cdr3_aa: CASSPRAWAEQYF
v_call: TRBV27; cdr3_aa: CASSLGGGLETQYF
v_call: TRBV6-2/TRBV6-3; cdr3_aa: CASSYSGTYKYNEQFF
v_call: TRBV4-3; cdr3_aa: CASSQEARVNTEAFF
v_call: TRBV20-1; cdr3_aa: CSARGDSKNIQYF
v_call: TRBV30; cdr3_aa: CAWTSGLADNEQFF
v_call: TRBV30; cdr3_aa: CAWSVLAGDEQYF
v_call: TRBV11-3; cdr3_aa: CASSLEAAVHNEQFF
v_call: TRBV27; cdr3_aa: CASSLYWGARENEQYF
v_call: TRBV9; cdr3_aa: CASSTGTSGIGGELFF
v_call: TRBV4-1; cdr3_aa: CASSLPTSGGKEQFF
v_call: TRBV19; cdr3_aa: CASSMTTSTDTQYF
v_call: TRBV20-1; cdr3_aa: CSARGAGELFF
v_call: TRBV5-8; cdr3_aa: CASSFKGGSGNTIYF
v_call: TRBV7-9; cdr3_aa: CASSSTRGADLASLHF
v_call: TRBV19; cdr3_aa: CATVGSTGFWNTEAFF
v_call: TRBV12-5; cdr3_aa: CASGLELQGPGNQPQHF
v_call: TRBV27; cdr3_aa: CASSWSGSQPQHF